This entry describes one TCR beta chain. Its antigen remains undetermined. Per-base qualities were not stored, and no clone one base away is much larger. This record comes from a study of blood T cell repertoires in COVID-19 (dated by TCRdb to the early 2020s). Describing the broader study: Samples from collaborators originated in the United States, Italy and Spain and spanned both the acute and convalescent phases of COVID-19. Nearly every sample came with metadata listing a de-identified subject ID, COVID-19 status, age in years and sex. Where HLA class I and class II types were available, the types were taken from metadata supplied by the sample provider, not from assay-based typing. Samples came from the ongoing ImmuneRACE study (first 160 participants) plus 1,254 subjects from 6 global collaborators. The repertoires were made available in a free public database intended to serve as a resource for research on the immune response to SARS-CoV-2. Deeply sampled blood TCRbeta repertoires from subjects exposed to, actively infected with, or recovered from COVID-19 were included in the dataset. The material from the prospective study consisted of cDNA or gDNA derived from T cells, B-cell-depleted T cells, or PBMCs. General findings and caveats noted by the study authors: Clinical and demographic metadata were provided uncurated, with the amount varying by source and participant.

Participants in the prospective study were enrolled through a virtual design, were aged about 18 to 100 years, and lived in 20 to 30 United States geographic areas. In the prospective study, participants were assigned to cohorts based on the clinical history participants reported in a screening survey and a study questionnaire. In the prospective study, whole blood, serum and a nasopharyngeal or oropharyngeal swab were collected from each participant by mobile phlebotomists. Prospective study participants could optionally give additional blood draws and questionnaires over an approximately 2-month period. Blood samples from the prospective study were shipped frozen or at room temperature prior to DNA extraction. The immunoSEQ Assay, a bias-controlled multiplex PCR, was used to amplify TCRbeta CDR3 regions from genomic DNA. In the original analysis: The number of nucleated cells in each sample was estimated from the amplification of reference gene primers within the assay. To quantify the absolute abundance of each unique TCRbeta CDR3 rearrangement, sequence reads were collapsed and filtered. For each sample, productive Simpson clonality was calculated as the square root of Simpson's diversity index over productive rearrangements. As stored in TCRdb, this immuneACCESS dataset retains in-frame rearrangements with V and J assigned. A fraction of the clones does not appear; measured against another copy, unresolved V genes explain less than half of the discrepancy, and the remainder lacks a known reason. From that table come the V and J calls and clone size; the DNA was used to work out D and trimming. The sample yields approximately 180,000 clones; 65% to 80% were counted once. The top ten clonotypes cover about a sixth of the sample.

The specimen sequenced was PBMCs or T cells enriched from blood (not recorded which). This receptor was identified in a woman aged 45-59 years with acute COVID-19.

In nucleotides, the sequence is TGCAACCCCGGGAATGAGCAGTTCTTC. This encodes CNPGNEQFF. Recombination linked TRBV20-1 to TRBJ2-1, with the D gene call left open. The CDR3 spans 9 residues, from the cysteine through the phenylalanine. The retained sequence is limited to the CDR3, 27 bases, with the frame set at the first base. Sequences DFQATT (CDR1) and SNEGSKA (CDR2) are obtained from the germline V gene (reference sequence).